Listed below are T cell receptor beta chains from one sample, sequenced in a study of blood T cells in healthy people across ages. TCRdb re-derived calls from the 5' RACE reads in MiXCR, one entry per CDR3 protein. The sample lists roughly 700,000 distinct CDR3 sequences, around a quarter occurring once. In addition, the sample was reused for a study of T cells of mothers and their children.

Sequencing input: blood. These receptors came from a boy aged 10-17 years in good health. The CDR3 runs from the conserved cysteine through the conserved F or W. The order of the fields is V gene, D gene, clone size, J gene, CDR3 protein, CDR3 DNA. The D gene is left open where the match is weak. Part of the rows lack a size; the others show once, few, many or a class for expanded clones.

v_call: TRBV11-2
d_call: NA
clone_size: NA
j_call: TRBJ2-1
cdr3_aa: CASSSALNSYNEQFF
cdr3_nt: TGTGCCAGCAGCTCGGCCCTGAACTCCTACAATGAGCAGTTCTTC

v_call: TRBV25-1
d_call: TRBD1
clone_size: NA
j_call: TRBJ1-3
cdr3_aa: CASSDRRTGTRNTIYF
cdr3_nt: TGTGCCAGCAGTGACCGGCGGACAGGGACAAGAAACACCATATATTTT

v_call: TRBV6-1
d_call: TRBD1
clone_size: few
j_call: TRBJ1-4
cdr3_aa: CASSPNTGGGEKLFF
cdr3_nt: TGTGCCAGCAGCCCCAACACAGGGGGGGGTGAAAAACTGTTTTTT

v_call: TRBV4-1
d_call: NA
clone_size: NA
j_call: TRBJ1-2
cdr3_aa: CASSQDLGTNYGYTF
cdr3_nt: TGCGCCAGCAGCCAAGATTTGGGGACCAACTATGGCTACACCTTC

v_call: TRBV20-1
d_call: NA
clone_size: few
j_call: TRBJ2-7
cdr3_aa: CSAWDNYEQYF
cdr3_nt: TGCAGTGCTTGGGACAACTACGAGCAGTACTTC

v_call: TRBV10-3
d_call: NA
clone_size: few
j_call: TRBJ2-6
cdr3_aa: CAISGPGANVLTF
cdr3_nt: TGTGCCATCAGTGGCCCTGGGGCCAACGTCCTGACTTTC

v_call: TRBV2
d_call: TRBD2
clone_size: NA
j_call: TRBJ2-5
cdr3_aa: CASSAGSGSQETQYF
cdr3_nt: TGTGCCAGCAGTGCGGGTAGCGGGAGTCAGGAGACCCAGTACTTC

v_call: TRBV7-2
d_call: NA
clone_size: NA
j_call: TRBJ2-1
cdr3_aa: CASSSPDKDGQFF
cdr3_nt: TGTGCCAGCAGCTCCCCGGACAAGGATGGGCAGTTCTTC

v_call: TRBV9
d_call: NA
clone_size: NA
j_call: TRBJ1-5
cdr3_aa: CASSVDGDQPQHF
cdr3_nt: TGTGCCAGCAGCGTAGATGGGGATCAGCCCCAGCATTTT

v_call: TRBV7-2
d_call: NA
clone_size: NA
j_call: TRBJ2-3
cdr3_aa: CASSLQPTDTQYF
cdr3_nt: TGCGCCAGCAGCTTACAGCCAACAGATACGCAGTATTTT

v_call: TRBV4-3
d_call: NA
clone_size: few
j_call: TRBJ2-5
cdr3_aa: CASSQDPQPLQETQYF
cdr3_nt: TGCGCCAGCAGCCAAGATCCACAACCGTTACAAGAGACCCAGTACTTC

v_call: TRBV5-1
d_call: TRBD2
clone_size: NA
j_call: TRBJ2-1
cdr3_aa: CASSLFSGSNNEQFF
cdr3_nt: TGCGCCAGCAGCTTGTTTAGCGGGAGTAATAATGAGCAGTTCTTC

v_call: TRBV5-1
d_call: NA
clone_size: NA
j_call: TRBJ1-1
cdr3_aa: CASSVMGASTEAFF
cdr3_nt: TGCGCCAGCAGCGTTATGGGGGCGAGCACTGAAGCTTTCTTT

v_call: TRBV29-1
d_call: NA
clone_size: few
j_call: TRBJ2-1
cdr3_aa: CSVAGLGNEQFF
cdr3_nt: TGCAGCGTTGCGGGGCTAGGCAACGAGCAGTTCTTC

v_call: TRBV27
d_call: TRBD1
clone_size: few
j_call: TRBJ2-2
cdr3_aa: CASKDREVYTGELFF
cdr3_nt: TGTGCCAGCAAGGACAGGGAAGTGTACACCGGGGAGCTGTTTTTT

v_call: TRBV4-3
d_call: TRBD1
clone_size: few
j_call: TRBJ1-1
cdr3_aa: CASSQAGQGETEAFF
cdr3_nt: TGCGCCAGCAGCCAAGCCGGACAGGGGGAAACTGAAGCTTTCTTT

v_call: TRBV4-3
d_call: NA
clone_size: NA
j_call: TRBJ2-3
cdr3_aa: CASSQVERGARDTQYF
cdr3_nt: TGCGCCAGCAGCCAAGTTGAAAGGGGGGCCCGAGATACGCAGTATTTT

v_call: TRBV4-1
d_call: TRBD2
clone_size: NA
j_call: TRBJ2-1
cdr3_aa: CASSHPSGYPYNEQFF
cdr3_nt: TGCGCCAGCAGCCACCCTAGCGGATATCCCTACAATGAGCAGTTCTTC

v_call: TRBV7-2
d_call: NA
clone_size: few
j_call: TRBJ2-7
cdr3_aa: CASSLTPSSYEQYF
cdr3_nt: TGTGCCAGCAGCTTGACTCCCAGCTCCTACGAGCAGTACTTC

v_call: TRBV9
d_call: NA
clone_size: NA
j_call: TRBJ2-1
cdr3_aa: CASSAGSGQFF
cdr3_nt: TGTGCCAGCAGCGCTGGGAGTGGGCAGTTCTTC

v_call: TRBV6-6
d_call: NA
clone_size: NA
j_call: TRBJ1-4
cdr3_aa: CASSPVVPTNEKLFF
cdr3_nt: TGTGCCAGCAGTCCCGTGGTCCCAACTAATGAAAAACTGTTTTTT

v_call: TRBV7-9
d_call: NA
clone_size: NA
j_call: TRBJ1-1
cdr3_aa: CASSSSWGTEAFF
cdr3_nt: TGTGCCAGCAGCTCTTCTTGGGGGACTGAAGCTTTCTTT

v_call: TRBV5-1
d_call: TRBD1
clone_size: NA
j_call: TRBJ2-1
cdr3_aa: CASSLTGERSYNEQFF
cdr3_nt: TGCGCCAGCAGCCTTACAGGGGAACGTTCCTACAATGAGCAGTTCTTC

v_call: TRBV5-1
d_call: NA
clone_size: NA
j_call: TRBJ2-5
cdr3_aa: CASSLAVGQGQGTQYF
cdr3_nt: TGCGCCAGCAGCTTGGCCGTCGGGCAGGGACAAGGGACCCAGTACTTC

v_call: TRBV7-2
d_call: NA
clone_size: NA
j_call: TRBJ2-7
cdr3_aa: CASSLGLRSYEQYF
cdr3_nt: TGTGCCAGCAGCTTAGGTCTCAGGTCCTACGAGCAGTACTTC

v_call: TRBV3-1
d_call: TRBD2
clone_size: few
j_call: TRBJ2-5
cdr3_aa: CASSHREGETQYF
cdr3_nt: TGTGCCAGCAGCCACAGGGAGGGAGAGACCCAGTACTTC

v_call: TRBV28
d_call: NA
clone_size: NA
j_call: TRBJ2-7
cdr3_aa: CASRTGVYEQYF
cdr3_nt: TGTGCCAGCAGGACCGGGGTCTACGAGCAGTACTTC

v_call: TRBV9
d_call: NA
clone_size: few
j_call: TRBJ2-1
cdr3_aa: CASSPPGTNNNEQFF
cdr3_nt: TGTGCCAGCAGCCCTCCCGGGACCAATAACAATGAGCAGTTCTTC

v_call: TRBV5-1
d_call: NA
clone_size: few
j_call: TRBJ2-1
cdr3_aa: CASHEPGTTPYNEQFF
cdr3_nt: TGCGCCAGCCACGAACCCGGGACGACACCCTACAATGAGCAGTTCTTC

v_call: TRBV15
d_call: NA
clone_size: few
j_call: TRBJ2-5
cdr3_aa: CATTWDYQETQYF
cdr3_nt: TGTGCCACCACCTGGGACTACCAAGAGACCCAGTACTTC

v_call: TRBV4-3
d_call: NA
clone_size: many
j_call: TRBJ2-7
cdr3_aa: CASSQDKDSSYEQYF
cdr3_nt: TGCGCCAGCAGCCAAGATAAGGACAGCTCCTACGAGCAGTACTTC

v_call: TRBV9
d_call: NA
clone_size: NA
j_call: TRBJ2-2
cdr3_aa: CASSAPLRGNTGELFF
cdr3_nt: TGTGCCAGCAGCGCCCCCCTGAGGGGCAACACCGGGGAGCTGTTTTTT

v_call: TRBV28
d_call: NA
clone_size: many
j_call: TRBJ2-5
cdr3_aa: CASSSPQGYGETQYF
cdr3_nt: TGTGCCAGCAGTTCCCCCCAGGGGTACGGGGAGACCCAGTACTTC

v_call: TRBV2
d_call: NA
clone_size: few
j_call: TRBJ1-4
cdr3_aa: CASSESGSGGEKLFF
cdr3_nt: TGTGCCAGCAGTGAATCGGGGTCAGGAGGCGAAAAACTGTTTTTT

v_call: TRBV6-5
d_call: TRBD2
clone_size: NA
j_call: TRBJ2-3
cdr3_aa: CASSSRGGLEKSTDTQYF
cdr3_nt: TGTGCCAGCAGTTCCCGTGGGGGACTAGAGAAGAGCACAGATACGCAGTATTTT

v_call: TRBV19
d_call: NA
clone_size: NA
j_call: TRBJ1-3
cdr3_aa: CASSPGAHRSGNTIYF
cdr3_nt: TGTGCCAGTAGTCCGGGGGCCCACCGCTCTGGAAACACCATATATTTT

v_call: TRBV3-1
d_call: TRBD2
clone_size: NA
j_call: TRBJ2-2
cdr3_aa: CASSQGGAGVNTGELFF
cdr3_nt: TGTGCCAGCAGCCAAGGAGGAGCGGGAGTGAACACCGGGGAGCTGTTTTTT

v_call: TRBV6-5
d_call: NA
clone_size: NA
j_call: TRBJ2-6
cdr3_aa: CASSYLSSGANVLTF
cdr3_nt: TGTGCCAGCAGTTACCTGAGCTCTGGGGCCAACGTCCTGACTTTC

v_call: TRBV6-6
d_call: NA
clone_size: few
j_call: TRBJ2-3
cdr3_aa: CASWVEADTQYF
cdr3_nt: TGTGCCAGCTGGGTTGAGGCAGATACGCAGTATTTT

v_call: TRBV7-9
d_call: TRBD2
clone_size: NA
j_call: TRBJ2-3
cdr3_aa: CASRSPPAGGPRTDTQYF
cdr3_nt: TGTGCCAGCAGATCGCCCCCAGCGGGGGGGCCTCGCACAGATACGCAGTATTTT

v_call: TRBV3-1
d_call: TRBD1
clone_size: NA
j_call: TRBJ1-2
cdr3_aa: CASSQDPGGGYGYTF
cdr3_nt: TGTGCCAGCAGCCAAGATCCAGGGGGGGGCTATGGCTACACCTTC